This TCR beta chain was recovered during a study of shared clonotypes between healthy human individuals. Findings and limits, study-wide: There were few donors, and this limited the genetic and exposure-history diversity represented. All-four-donor shared clonotypes had higher generation probabilities than non-shared clonotypes did. Generally, estimated richness proved larger in naive subsets than it did in memory subsets. Collection of samples was limited to blood; tissue repertoires likely differ.

Some clones are missing from TCRdb's copy, which holds only in-frame ones; the method was immunoSEQ multiplex PCR. The data show 980,000 or so clones, with around three quarters seen just once and approximately 1.5% held by the top ten. CDR1 is LNHDA and CDR2 is SQIVND in the germline V gene (reference sequence). The CDR3 extends over 14 amino acids. The V and J ends lost 3 bases and 3 bases respectively, with 10 bases between them. In regard to this clone: Its specificity is unknown.

V is TRBV19 and J is TRBJ2-3, with D perhaps TRBD1 (5 bases). The sample taken for sequencing was memory CD4+ T cells sorted from blood. Stated subset: CD45RA-negative fraction. This TCR was sampled from a man aged 18 to 35 in good health. The chain's CDR3 is CASSISQGTDTQYF. The CDR3 coding sequence is TGTGCCAGTAGTATCTCTCAGGGAACAGATACGCAGTATTTT.